The T cell receptor (beta chain) described here comes from a study of blood T cells in healthy people across ages. Study at large: With template switching, about one barcoded beta molecule was captured per two T cells.

Combining a sample-barcoded 5' primer with a J-beta primer mix, a second PCR ran for about 7 to 11 cycles. TCRdb reprocessed the 5' RACE reads with MiXCR, giving one entry per CDR3 protein. Among about 540,000 distinct CDR3 sequences listed, around 24% were seen once. CDR3 size: 14 residues. Germline V CDR1 and CDR2: SEHNR, FQNEAQ (reference sequence). These data also featured in a second study, about T cells of mothers and their children.

This sequence originates from a boy between 10 and 17 years old in good health. Sequencing was carried out using blood. V usage is TRBV7-9 and J usage is TRBJ2-5; D unclear. The J call may be faulty, since TRBJ2-7 better matches the DNA end. This chain's CDR3 is CASSPVMGWSEQYF. The DNA of the CDR3 is TGTGCCAGCAGCCCCGTCATGGGTTGGTCCGAGCAGTACTTC.